This T cell receptor (beta chain) was sequenced for a study of CD8 T cells in ankylosing spondylitis. Overall study findings and caveats: The disease-linked clones had a CD8+ phenotype and low blood frequencies.

CDR3 length equals 13 residues. Between the trimmed V and J ends, which lost 5 bases and 1 base, there was a span of 7 bases. Germline CDR1 reads SGHVS; CDR2 reads FQNEAQ. Each CDR3 protein is one row after TCRdb ran MiXCR on the 5' RACE reads. The sample has 350,000 to 450,000 distinct CDR3 sequences, 20% to 25% seen once. Note on this clonotype: What it binds is unknown.

Sequencing was carried out using blood, either unsorted or a sorted T cell fraction (not recorded which). V usage is TRBV7-8 and J usage is TRBJ2-3; either TRBD1 or TRBD2 may fit D (5 bases each). This clonotype was sampled from a male donor with ankylosing spondylitis or in good health (not recorded which). The CDR3 spells CASSEGRTDTQYF. In DNA form, the CDR3 reads TGTGCCAGCAGCGAGGGACGCACAGATACGCAGTATTTT.